Below, 18 T cell receptor beta chains from the same sample are listed, as sequenced in a study of beta chain features in type 1 diabetes. Since all of the isolated RNA was reverse transcribed, expressed TCRB transcripts were what got sequenced. Repertoires were generated with immunoSEQ multiplex PCR, while TCRdb's copy carries only in-frame clones and drops some. Among roughly 700,000 clones listed, roughly an eighth were seen once. These receptors are not linked to any known antigen. Notes on the study in general: A moderate, significant TCRB CDR3 shortening appeared in type 1 diabetes across four CD4+ subsets.

Material for sequencing was naive CD4+ T cells from blood. The receptors come from a man between 18 and 35 years old with type 1 diabetes.

The chain has TRBV7-2 and TRBJ2-5; D remains unclear. The ends were cut back, 5 bases at V and 2 bases at J, with 15 bases in the middle. Germline-derived CDR1 and CDR2 are SGHTA and FQGNSA. This CDR3 is 15 amino acids long. The CDR3 is CASSRFTVNQETQYF. CDR3 coding DNA: TGTGCCAGCAGCCGCTTTACCGTTAATCAAGAGACCCAGTACTTC.

This clone was counted only a few times. This chain uses TRBV5-6 with TRBJ2-7; 9 nucleotides agree with TRBD1. The CDR3 has 14 amino acids. CDR1 and CDR2 from the germline V gene are SGHDT and YYEEEE. Trimming at V came to 3 bases and at J to 2 bases, leaving 3 bases not matched to a gene. The CDR3 sequence: CASSWGQGPYEQYF. The DNA of the CDR3 is TGTGCCAGCAGCTGGGGACAGGGACCCTACGAGCAGTACTTC.

This clone has a handful of counts. The chain combines TRBV7-9 with TRBJ1-2; D not resolved. The V gene's germline CDR1 is SEHNR and CDR2 FQNEAQ (reference sequence). This CDR3 region has 15 residues. Trimming removed 3 bases at V and 2 bases at J, with 13 bases between. CDR3 in amino acids: CASSFGAAVNYGYTF. The CDR3 region has the DNA TGTGCCAGCAGCTTTGGCGCAGCGGTAAACTATGGCTACACCTTC.

The chain carries TRBV19 and TRBJ1-5; D unclear. CDR1 LNHDA and CDR2 SQIVND come from the germline V gene (reference sequence). This CDR3 has 13 residues. The germline V and J ends were trimmed by 6 bases and 4 bases, with 10 bases remaining between them. Here the CDR3 DNA reads TGTGCCAGTAGCGAGATGGGGAATCAGCCCCAGCATTTT. Amino acid sequence: CASSEMGNQPQHF.

This clone was observed a handful of times. The gene calls are TRBV30 and TRBJ1-5; D gene ambiguous. Germline CDR1 and CDR2: GTSNPN and SVGIG (reference sequence). This CDR3 is built from 15 residues. Trimming cost V 4 bases and J 0 bases, with 13 bases left between them. As DNA, the CDR3 is TGTGCCTGGAAGGGAAAAAGAGATAGCAATCAGCCCCAGCATTTT. This gives the protein CAWKGKRDSNQPQHF.

The chain uses TRBV5-1 and TRBJ2-1; no definite D call. V lost 4 bases to trimming and J lost 0 bases, with 14 bases between them. The CDR3 totals 16 residues. Germline V CDR1 and CDR2: SGHRS, YFSETQ. CDR3 coding DNA: TGCGCCAGCAGCGCCCCTACTGCACCCTCCTACAATGAGCAGTTCTTC. It encodes CASSAPTAPSYNEQFF. Looking up the rest from reference TRBV5-1 and TRBJ2-1 gives the full variable domain: KAGVTQTPRYLIKTRGQQVTLSCSPISGHRSVSWYQQTPGQGLQFLFEYFSETQRNKGNFPGRFSGRQFSNSRSEMNVSTLELGDSALYLCASSAPTAPSYNEQFFGPGTRLTVL.

V gene TRBV11-2 combines with J gene TRBJ1-2, with 10 nucleotides matching TRBD1. The CDR3 length is 15 residues. Looked up from germline, CDR1 is SGHAT and CDR2 is FQNNGV. V shed 3 bases, J shed 1 base, and the junction held 2 bases outside the gene matches. CDR3 sequence (DNA): TGTGCCAGCAGCTTCGGGACAGGGGATAACTATGGCTACACCTTC. Translation gives CASSFGTGDNYGYTF.

V gene TRBV5-6 combines with J gene TRBJ2-5; possible D gene TRBD2, 6 bases. The ends were cut back, 0 bases at V and 5 bases at J, with 14 bases in the middle. This CDR3 is built from 15 residues. Germline V gene data show CDR1 as SGHDT and CDR2 as YYEEEE. This CDR3 is CASSLVQAAGETQYF. CDR3 bases: TGTGCCAGCAGCTTGGTTCAGGCTGCGGGGGAGACCCAGTACTTC. The variable domain in full, with the rest retrieved from reference TRBV5-6 and TRBJ2-5, is DAGVTQSPTHLIKTRGQQVTLRCSPKSGHDTVSWYQQALGQGPQFIFQYYEEEERQRGNFPDRFSGHQFPNYSSELNVNALLLGDSALYLCASSLVQAAGETQYFGPGTRLLVL.

This chain connects TRBV18 to TRBJ1-2; a weak D match, TRBD1 (5 bases). Germline-derived CDR1 and CDR2 are KGHSH and LQKENI. There are 15 residues in the CDR3. V lost 3 bases and J 5 bases, leaving 16 bases between the germline ends. This CDR3 is CASSPVPAGGYGYTF. The CDR3 DNA sequence: TGTGCCAGCTCACCGGTTCCAGCCGGGGGATATGGCTACACCTTC.

A word on this clone: The same CDR3 arises from other DNA sequences in this sample as well. The chain employs TRBV4-2 and TRBJ2-1; D is undetermined. The V end was cut by 1 base, the J end by 2 bases, with 3 bases between. This CDR3 comprises 13 residues. Germline V CDR1 and CDR2: LGHNA, YNFKEQ. The CDR3 DNA is TGTGCCAGCAGCCAAGGAACCTACAATGAGCAGTTCTTC. Its translation is CASSQGTYNEQFF.

The rearrangement links TRBV2 to TRBJ2-5; 8 nucleotides align to TRBD2. Germline trimming cut 7 bases from V and 5 bases from J; bases unmatched to any gene: 6. CDR1 is SNHLY and CDR2 is FYNNEI in the germline V gene. CDR3 length equals 13 residues. The CDR3 DNA sequence: TGTGCCAGCATGGGGACTAGTTGGGAGACCCAGTACTTC. It encodes CASMGTSWETQYF. The whole variable domain, remainder taken from reference TRBV2 and TRBJ2-5, is EPEVTQTPSHQVTQMGQEVILRCVPISNHLYFYWYRQILGQKVEFLVSFYNNEISEKSEIFDDQFSVERPDGSNFTLKIRSTKLEDSAMYFCASMGTSWETQYFGPGTRLLVL.

J is TRBJ1-4 and V is TRBV7-9; no reliable D call. V shed 4 bases and J shed 0 bases, with 9 bases lying between them. Germline loops: CDR1 SEHNR, CDR2 FQNEAQ (reference sequence). This CDR3 spans 15 amino acids. The CDR3 is CASSSDGATNEKLFF. Here the CDR3 DNA reads TGTGCCAGCAGCTCCGACGGTGCAACTAATGAAAAACTGTTTTTT.

This clone was picked up a small number of times. At the DNA level, this CDR3 is encoded by other sequences in the same sample as well. The chain has TRBV18 and TRBJ2-7, with 11 bases fitting TRBD1. The germline V gene has CDR1 KGHSH and CDR2 LQKENI. The V gene end was trimmed by 3 bases and the J gene end by 2 bases; junction bases not matched to a gene: 3. The CDR3 loop spans 15 amino acids. CDR3 bases: TGTGCCAGCTCACCCCCGGGACAGGGGGCCTACGAGCAGTACTTC. Protein product: CASSPPGQGAYEQYF.

The chain links TRBV30 to TRBJ1-5; 8 bases are shared with TRBD1. The CDR3 spans 15 residues. Germline assignment: CDR1 GTSNPN and CDR2 SVGIG (reference sequence). J gave up 7 bases and V 5 bases, and 13 bases lay outside the gene matches. Here the CDR3 DNA reads TGTGCCTGGGGTTCGGGACAGGTAGTTTCGCAGCCCCAGCATTTT. It yields the protein CAWGSGQVVSQPQHF.

The CDR3 reads CASSLRGSNYGYTF. The CDR3 DNA reads TGTGCCAGCAGCCTCAGGGGCTCTAACTATGGCTACACCTTC. The V and J genes are TRBV7-9 and TRBJ1-2, with D tentatively TRBD1 (6 bases). Germline CDR1 and CDR2: SEHNR and FQNEAQ (reference sequence). The CDR3 has 14 amino acids. V dropped 5 bases and J dropped 0 bases, with 10 bases sitting between them.

The CDR3 here is CASTGTAYNSPLHF. CDR3 bases: TGTGCCAGCACAGGGACAGCCTATAATTCACCCCTCCACTTT. The chain has TRBV7-3 and TRBJ1-6; 7 bases are shared with TRBD1. Germline assignment: CDR1 SGHTA and CDR2 FQGTGA. V lost 7 bases and J lost 2; bases outside the gene matches: 2. The CDR3 has 14 amino acids.

This clone was seen only a few times. This rearrangement joins TRBV9 to TRBJ1-5, with D perhaps matching TRBD1 (5 bases). V was trimmed by 0 bases and J by 6 bases, leaving 10 bases between them. The CDR3 is 14 residues long. Germline CDR1 reads SGDLS; CDR2 reads YYNGEE. This CDR3 is CASSVDLGPQPQHF. DNA for the CDR3: TGTGCCAGCAGCGTAGACTTGGGGCCTCAGCCCCAGCATTTT. The whole variable domain, remainder taken from reference TRBV9 and TRBJ1-5, is DSGVTQTPKHLITATGQRVTLRCSPRSGDLSVYWYQQSLDQGLQFLIQYYNGEERAKGNILERFSAQQFPDLHSELNLSSLELGDSALYFCASSVDLGPQPQHFGDGTRLSIL.

This clone showed up just a few times. The rearrangement links TRBV19 to TRBJ1-2, with a weak D call TRBD1 (5 bases). CDR1 is LNHDA and CDR2 is SQIVND in the germline V gene (reference sequence). V was trimmed by 3 bases and J by 2 bases, leaving 10 bases between them. The CDR3 sequence is 14 residues long. The CDR3 sequence: CASSMEGTNYGYTF. In DNA form, the CDR3 reads TGTGCCAGTAGTATGGAGGGGACGAACTATGGCTACACCTTC.